This T cell receptor (beta chain) was sequenced for a study of post-analysis software for immune sequencing data. For the study at large: The courses of disease that were included comprised relapsing-remitting, secondary progressive and progressive-relapsing multiple sclerosis. Study results and limitations: Patients showed TRBV5-6, TRBV5-1 and TRBV20-1 among five TRBV segments more frequent than in controls.

cDNA libraries of TCR beta carried unique molecular identifiers. Each CDR3 protein is one row after TCRdb ran MiXCR on the PCR reads. The sample holds 750,000 to 950,000 distinct CDR3 sequences, more than 45% seen once. This clonotype was recorded a few times. No antigen is known for it. The V end lost 4 bases, the J end lost 5 bases, and 19 bases lay between the germline ends. The CDR3 is 15 amino acids. In germline, CDR1 is SGHRS, CDR2 YFSETQ. The clonotype comes from a girl under 18 with multiple sclerosis. Material for sequencing was blood. The chain couples TRBV5-1 to TRBJ2-7, with a tentative D call TRBD1 (6 bases). The CDR3 DNA reads TGCGCCAGCAGCAAAGTGGGGGCCGCTGTGGACGAGCAGTACTTC. Amino acids: CASSKVGAAVDEQYF.